This passage covers 2 T cell receptor beta chains from one sample sequenced in a study of regulatory T cells in long-lasting Graves disease. Arm-PCR of CDR3 regions and iRepertoire HTBI primers were used to build TCR beta libraries. Using its own MiXCR run on the multiplex PCR reads, TCRdb lists one record per CDR3 protein. The data contain about 560,000 distinct CDR3 sequences, about 15% of them singletons. As to time point: newly diagnosed GD, antithyroid drugs for less than 3 months. The TCR library used RNA extracted from PBMCs. The data were also submitted as part of a second study, on T cells in Graves' hyperthyroidism and ophthalmopathy.

The starting material was peripheral blood mononuclear cells (PBMCs), obtained at new diagnosis, from a patient treated with antithyroid drugs. The receptor source for this set is a man between 18 and 29 years old with Graves disease.

This clonotype was counted ten times or more. This chain joins TRBV5-1 and TRBJ2-3, with TRBD2 matching 16 bases. J was trimmed by 4 bases and V by 4 bases; bases with no gene match: 9. Germline CDR1 reads SGHRS; CDR2 reads YFSETQ. The CDR3 sequence is 18 residues long. The CDR3 protein is CASSAMGLAGGPADTQYF. In nucleotides, the CDR3 is TGCGCCAGCAGCGCGATGGGACTAGCGGGAGGGCCGGCAGATACGCAGTATTTT.

V and J are TRBV11-2 and TRBJ2-2; D is unclear. Germline CDR1 is SGHAT and CDR2 is FQNNGV. Between the trimmed V and J ends, which lost 5 bases and 5 bases, there was a span of 21 bases. This CDR3 comprises 17 residues. CDR3 nucleotides: TGTGCCAGCAGCCAAGAGACGACGCGGATGGTAACCGGGGAGCTGTTTTTT. This gives the protein CASSQETTRMVTGELFF.